A single sample gave rise to the 25 T cell receptor beta chains below, sequenced in a study of graft-versus-host responses after intestinal transplantation. Repertoires were generated with immunoSEQ multiplex PCR, while TCRdb's copy carries only in-frame clones and drops some. The data contain around 110,000 clones, 90% of them singletons. Their antigens are not known. The specimen was unstimulated CD4+ T cells sorted from spleen or lymph node cells, collected before intestinal transplant. The receptors were gathered from a human donor who received an intestinal transplant.

This clone was observed a single time. In DNA form, the CDR3 reads TGTGCCAGCAGCAGCAGGACAGGGCCCCTGGAGCAGTACTTC. Residues: CASSSRTGPLEQYF. The rearrangement joins TRBV4-2 to TRBJ2-7, with 8 bases identical to TRBD1. Unmatched junction bases numbered 10, after V lost 5 bases and J lost 7 bases. This CDR3 has 14 residues. The germline gives CDR1 LGHNA, CDR2 YNFKEQ.

The V call is TRBV21-1, the J call TRBJ2-1; TRBD2 is the table's D call and was not checked against the DNA. TRBV21-1 is described as a pseudogene. The CDR3 covers 10 residues. The CDR3 region has the DNA TGTGCCAGCAGGTGGAGGGAGCAGTTCTTC. Translation gives CASRWREQFF.

The chain couples TRBV2 to TRBJ1-1; possibly TRBD1 for D (5 bases). V was clipped by 4 bases and J by 9 bases, with 12 bases between them. Germline-derived CDR1 and CDR2 are SNHLY and FYNNEI. CDR3 size: 12 residues. CDR3 bases: TGTGCCAGCAGTGGCAGGGAAGAAAAAGCTTTCTTT. It codes for CASSGREEKAFF.

The chain couples TRBV28 to TRBJ1-2; D might be TRBD1 (6 bases). CDR3 length: 15 residues. Germline-derived CDR1 and CDR2 are MDHEN and SYDVKM. Between the trimmed V and J ends, which lost 1 base and 7 bases, there was a span of 16 bases. CDR3 loop: CASSLYARGVGGYTF. In nucleotides, the CDR3 is TGTGCCAGCAGTTTATATGCCAGGGGAGTCGGTGGCTACACCTTC.

The V gene is TRBV7-2, the J gene TRBJ2-7; 8 bases align to TRBD1. V lost 8 bases and J lost 5; bases outside the gene matches: 11. Germline assignment: CDR1 SGHTA and CDR2 FQGNSA. The length of the CDR3 is 14 residues. CDR3 in amino acids: CASGPTGVGNEQYF. The CDR3 DNA reads as TGTGCCAGCGGACCGACAGGGGTTGGGAACGAGCAGTACTTC.

This rearrangement joins TRBV29-1 to TRBJ2-7, with TRBD1 identical over 8 bases. The CDR3 is 14 residues long. Looked up from germline, CDR1 is SQVTM and CDR2 is ANQGSEA. Trimming took 6 bases from V and 2 from J; bases not matched to a gene: 9. CDR3 sequence reads: CSVIRQGRTYEQYF. In nucleotides, the CDR3 is TGCAGCGTAATAAGACAGGGGAGGACCTACGAGCAGTACTTC.

For the CDR3, the DNA is TGTGCCAGCAGCTTGACCGGGACAGGGCTACTCCAACGTTCACCCCTCCACTTT. It yields the protein CASSLTGTGLLQRSPLHF. J is TRBJ1-6 and V is TRBV7-9; 9 positions match TRBD1. V gave up 3 bases and J gave up 9 bases; unmatched junction bases: 15. Germline assignment: CDR1 SEHNR and CDR2 FQNEAQ (reference sequence). The CDR3 spans 18 residues.

The chain links TRBV5-5 to TRBJ2-6, with D possibly TRBD1 on 8 matching bases. Germline CDR1 SGHKS, CDR2 YYEKEE (reference sequence). The CDR3 is 20 amino acids. V was clipped by 3 bases and J by 1 base, with 23 bases between them. CDR3 sequence: CASSWEGSGQVRSGANVLTF. The CDR3 nucleotides are TGTGCCAGCAGCTGGGAGGGGTCGGGACAGGTTAGGTCTGGGGCCAACGTCCTGACTTTC.

The chain employs TRBV11-2 and TRBJ2-2; 8 bases match TRBD1. Germline CDR1 SGHAT, CDR2 FQNNGV. V lost 2 bases, J lost 6 bases, and 11 bases stayed unmatched. This CDR3 contains 17 residues. The CDR3 loop reads CASSLKYGQGRAGELFF. The CDR3 region has the DNA TGTGCCAGCAGCTTAAAATACGGACAGGGTAGGGCCGGGGAGCTGTTTTTT.

V gene TRBV4-2 combines with J gene TRBJ2-7; 8 bases match TRBD2. The CDR3 is 16 residues long. Germline trimming cut 1 base from V and 0 bases from J; bases unmatched to any gene: 5. Germline values: CDR1 LGHNA, CDR2 YNFKEQ. The CDR3 sequence is CASSQAVSGTSYEQYF. CDR3 in DNA: TGTGCCAGCAGCCAAGCGGTTAGCGGGACCTCCTACGAGCAGTACTTC.

On this clone itself: The germline gene is not matched at one end of the junction; a read error may be the cause. The gene calls are TRBV6-1 and TRBJ1-2; maybe TRBD1 (5 bases). Per germline, CDR1 MNHNS and CDR2 SASEGT. The CDR3 totals 17 residues. The CDR3 loop is CASTEAPGLPAFYGYTF. The CDR3 nucleotides are TGTGCCAGCACTGAAGCTCCGGGACTGCCCGCATTCTATGGCTACACCTTC.

This chain uses TRBV4-1 with TRBJ2-7, with 9 bases identical to TRBD1. In germline, CDR1 is MGHRA, CDR2 YSYEKL. CDR3 length equals 16 residues. With V trimmed by 0 bases and J by 4 bases, 7 bases remained unmatched. The CDR3 spells CASSQDTGTGTYEQYF. The CDR3 DNA follows: TGCGCCAGCAGCCAAGATACCGGGACAGGGACGTACGAGCAGTACTTC.

The J gene is TRBJ1-1, the V gene TRBV30, with D perhaps matching TRBD1 (5 bases). Germline CDR1 GTSNPN, CDR2 SVGIG (reference sequence). CDR3 length: 12 residues. The ends were cut back, 5 bases at V and 6 bases at J, with 13 bases in the middle. CDR3 sequence (DNA): TGTGCCTGGGGGGGGGAGCACGCTGAAGCTTTCTTT. Its protein product is CAWGGEHAEAFF.

The chain uses TRBV11-3 and TRBJ1-1; D might be TRBD1 (6 bases). CDR3 length equals 13 residues. Germline V gives CDR1 SGHNT, CDR2 YENEEA. Trimming removed 3 bases at V and 4 bases at J, with 9 bases between. The chain's CDR3 is CASSFLQGTEAFF. The CDR3 DNA sequence: TGTGCCAGCAGCTTCTTACAGGGCACTGAAGCTTTCTTT.

The genes are TRBV4-2 and TRBJ2-7; TRBD2 matches 9 bases. There are 14 residues in the CDR3. Unmatched junction bases numbered 1, after V lost 0 bases and J lost 4 bases. Germline loops: CDR1 LGHNA, CDR2 YNFKEQ. The CDR3 sequence: CASSQDSGSYEQYF. CDR3 nucleotides: TGTGCCAGCAGCCAAGATAGCGGGAGTTACGAGCAGTACTTC.

The rearrangement uses TRBV19 and TRBJ1-2, with TRBD1 matching 11 bases. After removal of 5 bases from V and 2 bases from J, the junction contained 4 bases not matched to a gene. The CDR3 runs 15 residues. CDR1 and CDR2 (germline): LNHDA, SQIVND (reference sequence). CDR3 sequence (DNA): TGTGCCAGTAGTGCCCGGACAGGGGGCAACTATGGCTACACCTTC. Translated, it gives CASSARTGGNYGYTF.

The gene calls are TRBV5-5 and TRBJ1-2, with a possible D match to TRBD1 (6 bases). V gave up 4 bases and J gave up 8 bases, with 15 bases separating them. From germline, CDR1 is SGHKS and CDR2 YYEKEE (reference sequence). The CDR3 covers 13 residues. CDR3 protein: CASSAQQGGGYTF. The DNA for the CDR3 is TGTGCCAGCAGCGCACAACAGGGCGGGGGCTACACCTTC.

The chain couples TRBV5-1 to TRBJ2-1; the match to TRBD2 covers 7 bases. The CDR3 totals 15 residues. V lost 4 bases and J lost 4; bases outside the gene matches: 8. In germline, CDR1 is SGHRS, CDR2 YFSETQ. This chain's CDR3 is CASSVWGGAYNEQFF. The CDR3 DNA sequence: TGCGCCAGCAGCGTATGGGGAGGGGCGTACAATGAGCAGTTCTTC.

This sequence joins TRBV19 and TRBJ1-1; the D gene is possibly TRBD1 (5 bases). V lost 4 bases to trimming and J lost 6 bases, with 9 bases between them. The CDR3 sequence is 12 residues long. CDR1 is LNHDA and CDR2 is SQIVND in the germline V gene (reference sequence). CDR3 amino acids: CASSRTNAEAFF. As DNA, the CDR3 is TGTGCCAGTAGTAGGACAAACGCTGAAGCTTTCTTT.

This sequence joins TRBV18 and TRBJ1-1, with TRBD1 matching 12 bases. Germline loops: CDR1 KGHSH, CDR2 LQKENI. This CDR3 is 16 amino acids long. The V and J ends lost 6 bases and 7 bases, in that order; junction bases with no gene match: 12. This CDR3 reads CASSRSPGTGGREAFF. The CDR3 DNA sequence: TGTGCCAGCTCCCGATCACCCGGGACAGGGGGCCGTGAAGCTTTCTTT.

This sequence joins TRBV6-6 and TRBJ1-6; 12 bases line up with TRBD1. The CDR3 extends over 15 amino acids. The germline gives CDR1 MNHNY, CDR2 SVGAGI (reference sequence). Trimming at V came to 6 bases and at J to 8 bases, leaving 5 bases not matched to a gene. The CDR3 DNA sequence: TGTGCCAGCAGGTGGGACAGGGGGCGGGATTCACCCCTCCACTTT. Translation: CASRWDRGRDSPLHF.

The V gene is TRBV7-2, the J gene TRBJ1-3, with a possible D match to TRBD1 (5 bases). The CDR3 runs to 15 residues. V lost 5 bases, J lost 2 bases, and 13 bases lay in between. Germline CDR1 and CDR2: SGHTA and FQGNSA. The CDR3: CASSHPPGAGNTIYF. For the CDR3, the DNA is TGTGCCAGCAGCCATCCCCCGGGGGCTGGAAACACCATATATTTT.

DNA of the CDR3: TGCGCCAGCAGCTGGCAACCGGGACAGGCGTACTACGAGCAGTACTTC. The encoded protein is CASSWQPGQAYYEQYF. The chain recombines TRBV5-1 with TRBJ2-7, with TRBD1 identical over 8 bases. This CDR3 has 16 residues. The V gene's germline CDR1 is SGHRS and CDR2 YFSETQ. With 3 bases clipped from V and 3 bases from J, the junction kept 11 bases outside the gene matches.

This clone was observed once. V gene TRBV18 combines with J gene TRBJ1-5; 8 bases are shared with TRBD1. Per the germline V gene, CDR1 is KGHSH and CDR2 is LQKENI. This CDR3 has 14 amino acids. V was clipped by 7 bases and J by 3 bases; unmatched bases: 5. The CDR3 nucleotides are TGTGCCAGCTGGACGGGACAGGACAATCAGCCCCAGCATTTT. Protein product: CASWTGQDNQPQHF.

CDR3 bases: TGCGCCAGCAGCCCAACAGGACAGGGGGGCAATCAGCCCCAGCATTTT. Translating it yields CASSPTGQGGNQPQHF. The V call is TRBV5-1, the J call TRBJ1-5, with 10 nucleotides matching TRBD1. This CDR3 contains 16 residues. V was pared by 4 bases and J by 2 bases, with 6 bases of the junction left unmatched. The germline V gene has CDR1 SGHRS and CDR2 YFSETQ.